The 25 T cell receptor beta chains in this list originate from one sample, sequenced in a study of T cells after posttransplantation cyclophosphamide. The data were produced by immunoSEQ multiplex PCR, yet TCRdb's version contains in-frame clones alone and is incomplete. The specimen gives approximately 27,000 clones without singletons; the ten biggest hold approximately 1.5%. Material for sequencing was PBMCs. These receptors were taken from a man in his fifties in good health, CMV-negative, and a related stem cell transplant donor.

This clone appeared many times. The chain recombines TRBV28 with TRBJ2-7; 9 bases fit TRBD2. Germline V gene data show CDR1 as MDHEN and CDR2 as SYDVKM. The V and J ends lost 4 bases and 4 bases, in that order; junction bases with no gene match: 8. CDR3 size: 15 residues. CDR3 bases: TGTGCCAGCAGTTCGGGGACTAGCAGAGGTTACGAGCAGTACTTC. It yields the protein CASSSGTSRGYEQYF.

This clone appeared many times. The CDR3 nucleotides are TGTGCCAGCAGCGGGGGCATACGGGGGGATGAGCAGTTCTTC. It translates to CASSGGIRGDEQFF. The chain is built from TRBV9 and TRBJ2-1; TRBD2 matches at 7 bases. The CDR3 extends over 14 amino acids. CDR1 and CDR2 (germline): SGDLS, YYNGEE. V was clipped by 3 bases and J by 8 bases; unmatched bases: 8.

This clone was seen at least ten times. The sample holds other DNA sequences that translate to the same CDR3. The chain joins TRBV29-1 to TRBJ1-2; TRBD1 aligns across 7 bases. The ends lost 0 bases at V and 8 bases at J; junction bases unmatched: 3. This CDR3 contains 12 residues. CDR1 is SQVTM and CDR2 is ANQGSEA in the germline V gene. CDR3 DNA: TGCAGCGTTGAAGATCAGGGGGGCGGCTACACCTTC. This translates into CSVEDQGGGYTF.

This clone was counted at least ten times. The rearrangement links TRBV4-2 to TRBJ2-1; 9 nucleotides align to TRBD2. The CDR3 is made up of 16 amino acids. Germline assignment: CDR1 LGHNA and CDR2 YNFKEQ. The V gene end was trimmed by 4 bases and the J gene end by 4 bases; junction bases not matched to a gene: 8. In DNA form, the CDR3 reads TGTGCCAGCAGCCTGTCCTCTAGCGGGGCTTACAATGAGCAGTTCTTC. Protein sequence: CASSLSSSGAYNEQFF.

At least ten counts were recorded for this clone. The rearrangement uses TRBV2 and TRBJ2-1; 10 bases line up with TRBD2. Germline CDR1 and CDR2: SNHLY and FYNNEI. The junction had 4 bases not matched to a gene; V was cut back by 5 bases and J by 3 bases. This CDR3 has 15 residues. CDR3 DNA sequence: TGTGCCAGCAGTTTGAGCGGGAGGGTCTACAATGAGCAGTTCTTC. This encodes CASSLSGRVYNEQFF.

This clone was recorded a few times. The rearrangement uses TRBV6-5 and TRBJ1-6, with D perhaps TRBD1 (5 bases). Trimming shortened V by 6 bases and J by 8 bases, and 17 bases separated the two germline ends. Germline CDR1 and CDR2: MNHEY and SVGAGI. The CDR3 totals 15 residues. As DNA, the CDR3 is TGTGCCAGCAGCTCGGAGGGGAACCGCCATTCACCCCTCCACTTT. Residues: CASSSEGNRHSPLHF.

This clone was seen ten or more times. The rearrangement joins TRBV18 to TRBJ1-2; 11 nucleotides line up with TRBD1. V lost 1 base and J lost 6; bases outside the gene matches: 1. Germline V CDR1 and CDR2: KGHSH, LQKENI. The CDR3 runs to 14 residues. The CDR3 protein is CASSPQGQGDGYTF. The CDR3 DNA sequence: TGTGCCAGCTCACCACAGGGACAGGGGGATGGCTACACCTTC. The full variable domain, completed using reference TRBV18 and TRBJ1-2, is NAGVMQNPRHLVRRRGQEARLRCSPMKGHSHVYWYRQLPEEGLKFMVYLQKENIIDESGMPKERFSAEFPKEGPSILRIQQVVRGDSAAYFCASSPQGQGDGYTFGSGTRLTVV.

The sample holds many counts of this clone. The chain couples TRBV19 to TRBJ2-1; maybe TRBD1 (6 bases). The V gene's germline CDR1 is LNHDA and CDR2 SQIVND (reference sequence). This CDR3 region has 15 residues. With 0 bases removed from V and 7 bases from J, the gap between germline ends came to 13 bases. This chain's CDR3 is CASSIDLQGFNEQFF. The CDR3, as DNA: TGTGCCAGTAGTATAGATCTTCAGGGGTTTAATGAGCAGTTCTTC.

This clone has ten or more counts. The chain employs TRBV4-2 and TRBJ2-1; 10 bases match TRBD1. V lost 1 base to trimming and J lost 8 bases; unmatched junction nucleotides: 8. Germline V lookup: CDR1 LGHNA, CDR2 YNFKEQ. The CDR3 runs to 16 residues. The CDR3 protein is CASSQAQGTGVDEQFF. In DNA, the CDR3 is TGTGCCAGCAGCCAAGCCCAGGGGACAGGGGTGGATGAGCAGTTCTTC.

This clone was observed at least ten times. The V gene is TRBV27, the J gene TRBJ2-1; 10 bases fit TRBD1. The CDR3 extends over 16 amino acids. Germline CDR1 MNHEY, CDR2 SMNVEV (reference sequence). The V segment lost 2 bases and the J segment 7 bases; nucleotides outside the gene matches: 8. In nucleotides, the CDR3 is TGTGCCAGCAGTTTACCGGACAGGGGGACCGCTAATGAGCAGTTCTTC. Amino acid sequence: CASSLPDRGTANEQFF.

This clone came up many times. V is TRBV19 and J is TRBJ2-6, with 7 positions matching TRBD1. This CDR3 comprises 17 residues. V shed 3 bases and J 2 bases; nucleotides not matched to a gene: 7. Germline CDR1 is LNHDA and CDR2 is SQIVND (reference sequence). The CDR3 spells CASSISRQGTGANVLTF. The CDR3 region has the DNA TGTGCCAGTAGTATTTCGCGACAGGGAACTGGGGCCAACGTCCTGACTTTC.

The sample holds many counts of this clone. The CDR3 DNA reads as TGTGCCAGCAGTTACAGTAGGAACACTGAAGCTTTCTTT. It codes for CASSYSRNTEAFF. The chain carries TRBV6-4 and TRBJ1-1; no clear D. CDR1 and CDR2 from the germline V gene are MRHNA and SNTAGT. The CDR3 runs to 13 residues. Trimming took 5 bases from V and 1 from J, leaving 8 bases between them.

The table lists this clone with a few counts. CDR3 sequence: CASKLWGHSYNSPLHF. Here the CDR3 DNA reads TGTGCCAGTAAACTATGGGGGCACTCCTATAATTCACCCCTCCACTTT. V gene TRBV19 combines with J gene TRBJ1-6, with D tentatively TRBD1 (6 bases). Germline V gene data show CDR1 as LNHDA and CDR2 as SQIVND (reference sequence). The length of the CDR3 is 16 residues. V was clipped by 7 bases and J by 0 bases, with 13 bases between them.

This clone occurred many times. This sequence joins TRBV29-1 and TRBJ2-3; 9 bases are shared with TRBD1. J lost 5 bases, V lost 8 bases, and 8 bases had no gene match. The germline CDR1 and CDR2 sequences are SQVTM and ANQGSEA. CDR3 length equals 13 residues. The DNA for the CDR3 is TGCAGCACCCTACAGGGGGCTAAAGATACGCAGTATTTT. This translates into CSTLQGAKDTQYF.

This clone was seen many times. V gene TRBV5-1 combines with J gene TRBJ1-1; D is possibly TRBD1 (6 bases). Germline loops: CDR1 SGHRS, CDR2 YFSETQ. V was shortened by 0 bases and J by 2 bases, with 11 bases between the two germline ends. The CDR3 runs 15 residues. CDR3 region: CASSLASGVNTEAFF. CDR3 coding DNA: TGCGCCAGCAGCTTGGCGTCAGGGGTTAACACTGAAGCTTTCTTT.

There are many counts of this clone. The genes are TRBV6-5 and TRBJ2-7; D is uncertain. The CDR3 is 13 residues long. Trimming stripped 2 bases from V and 3 bases from J, with 8 bases between. Germline loops: CDR1 MNHEY, CDR2 SVGAGI. CDR3 in DNA: TGTGCCAGCAGTTACGTGCAGAACTACGAGCAGTACTTC. It encodes CASSYVQNYEQYF.

This clone was counted at least ten times. This chain links TRBV5-1 with TRBJ1-1; 9 positions agree with TRBD1. Germline CDR1 SGHRS, CDR2 YFSETQ. The junction had 10 bases not matched to a gene; V was cut back by 3 bases and J by 10 bases. The CDR3 loop spans 14 amino acids. CDR3 nucleotide sequence: TGCGCCAGCAGCTCCGGGGGGACAGGGATAGTAGCTTTCTTT. Its protein is CASSSGGTGIVAFF.

This clone came up many times. The rearrangement uses TRBV5-4 and TRBJ1-2; TRBD1 is a possible D gene (5 bases). V lost 4 bases and J 13 bases, leaving 17 bases between the germline ends. The CDR3 totals 12 residues. CDR1 and CDR2 from the germline V gene are SGHNT and YYREEE (reference sequence). CDR3 residues: CASSPGHLASTF. CDR3 DNA: TGTGCCAGCAGCCCCGGACACTTAGCCTCCACCTTC.

This clone was detected ten times or more. The chain is built from TRBV10-3 and TRBJ2-3; 11 bases match TRBD2. Germline V gene lookup returns CDR1 ENHRY and CDR2 SYGVKD. The CDR3 contains 17 residues. J was trimmed by 4 bases and V by 4 bases; bases with no gene match: 10. The CDR3 reads CAISGSSGGMIADTQYF. The CDR3 DNA sequence: TGTGCCATCAGTGGATCTAGCGGGGGGATGATAGCAGATACGCAGTATTTT.

This clone was counted many times. DNA of the CDR3: TGTGCCATCAGTGAGTCTGCAGGGGGAAAATATGGCTACACCTTC. Protein product: CAISESAGGKYGYTF. The gene calls are TRBV10-3 and TRBJ1-2; 7 nucleotides match TRBD1. This CDR3 is 15 amino acids long. CDR1 and CDR2 from the germline V gene are ENHRY and SYGVKD. The ends lost 0 bases at V and 5 bases at J; junction bases unmatched: 6.

Ten or more counts support this clone. V and J are TRBV5-8 and TRBJ1-2; perhaps TRBD1 as D (5 bases). The germline V and J ends were trimmed by 1 base and 4 bases, with 20 bases remaining between them. Looked up from germline, CDR1 is SGHTS and CDR2 is YDEGEE. This CDR3 is built from 17 residues. The DNA of the CDR3 is TGTGCCAGCAGCTTGATCTACGGGTCCTTAAGGGGCTATGGCTACACCTTC. It translates to CASSLIYGSLRGYGYTF.

This clone was recorded many times. The V gene is TRBV2, the J gene TRBJ2-2; 11 bases align to TRBD2. The V segment lost 8 bases and the J segment 2 bases; nucleotides outside the gene matches: 7. The germline gives CDR1 SNHLY, CDR2 FYNNEI. There are 16 residues in the CDR3. The DNA of the CDR3 is TGTGCCAGCGTTAGCGGGGGGGGGACCAACACCGGGGAGCTGTTTTTT. Residues: CASVSGGGTNTGELFF.

This clone was detected many times. V and J are TRBV6-4 and TRBJ1-1, with a tentative D call TRBD1 (6 bases). Trimming cost V 6 bases and J 2 bases, with 10 bases left between them. This CDR3 spans 13 amino acids. Germline CDR1 reads MRHNA; CDR2 reads SNTAGT. This CDR3 is CASSGQPNTEAFF. DNA for the CDR3: TGTGCCAGCAGCGGACAGCCCAACACTGAAGCTTTCTTT.

This clone has only a few counts. Given a much more abundant clone one base away, this may be a read error. The same CDR3 can be traced to other DNA sequences in this sample. The chain recombines TRBV27 with TRBJ1-1, with D possibly TRBD1 on 5 matching bases. Germline CDR1 is MNHEY and CDR2 is SMNVEV (reference sequence). The CDR3 spans 16 residues. Trimming took off 6 bases at V and 1 base at J, with 18 bases between the two ends. The CDR3 nucleotides are TGTGCCAGCAGCCAATCGACGGGGGGGTCGAACACTGAAGCTTTCTTT. Protein sequence: CASSQSTGGSNTEAFF.

This clone was detected many times. This chain connects TRBV5-1 to TRBJ1-1, with D perhaps TRBD1 (6 bases). The CDR3 covers 18 residues. Germline CDR1 SGHRS, CDR2 YFSETQ. V dropped 5 bases and J dropped 0 bases, with 23 bases sitting between them. CDR3 nucleotide sequence: TGCGCCAGCAGTAATGATAGGTTCACAGGGAGATTGAACACTGAAGCTTTCTTT. It is translated as CASSNDRFTGRLNTEAFF.